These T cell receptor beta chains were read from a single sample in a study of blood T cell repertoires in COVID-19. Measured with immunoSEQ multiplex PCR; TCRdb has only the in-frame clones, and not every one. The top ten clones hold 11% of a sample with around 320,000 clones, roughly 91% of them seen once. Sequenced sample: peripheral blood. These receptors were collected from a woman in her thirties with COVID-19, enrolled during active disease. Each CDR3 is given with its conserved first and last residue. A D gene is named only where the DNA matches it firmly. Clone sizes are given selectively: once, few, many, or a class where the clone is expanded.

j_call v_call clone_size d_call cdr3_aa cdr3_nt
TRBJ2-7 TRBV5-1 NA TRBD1 CASSLTGTGVGRTYEQYF TGCGCCAGCAGCTTGACCGGGACAGGGGTCGGACGGACCTACGAGCAGTACTTC
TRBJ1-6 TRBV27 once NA CASSPHGISSPLHF TGTGCCAGCAGTCCCCACGGGATTAGTTCACCCCTCCACTTT
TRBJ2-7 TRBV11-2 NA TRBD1 CASSLAGTGGYEQYF TGTGCCAGCAGCTTAGCCGGGACAGGAGGTTACGAGCAGTACTTC
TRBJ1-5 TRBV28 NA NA CASLGQGSYQPQHF TGTGCCAGTTTGGGGCAGGGAAGTTACCAGCCCCAGCATTTT
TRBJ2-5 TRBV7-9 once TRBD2 CASSLLAGGRLRETQYF TGTGCCAGCAGCCTACTAGCGGGGGGGCGTTTGCGAGAGACCCAGTACTTC
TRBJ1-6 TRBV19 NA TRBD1 CATPTLGQGEGYNSPLHF TGTGCCACCCCGACTCTGGGACAGGGGGAAGGGTATAATTCACCCCTCCACTTT
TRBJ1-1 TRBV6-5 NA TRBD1 CASRDRTGGYTEAFF TGTGCCAGCAGGGACAGGACAGGGGGGTACACTGAAGCTTTCTTT
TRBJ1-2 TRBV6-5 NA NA CASRFYRVGGYTF TGTGCCAGCAGATTCTACAGGGTTGGTGGCTACACCTTC
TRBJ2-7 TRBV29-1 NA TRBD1 CSAMTGVDSYEQYF TGCAGCGCCATGACAGGGGTAGACTCCTACGAGCAGTACTTC
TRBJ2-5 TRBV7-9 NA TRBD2 CASSLSRLAGDPVETQYF TGTGCCAGCAGCTTGAGTCGGTTGGCGGGGGATCCGGTGGAGACCCAGTACTTC
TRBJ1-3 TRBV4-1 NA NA CASSPWTVSGNTIYF TGCGCCAGCAGCCCATGGACAGTCTCTGGAAACACCATATATTTT
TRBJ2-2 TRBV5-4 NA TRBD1 CASRSRDRPFSNTGELFF TGTGCCAGCAGAAGCCGGGACAGGCCCTTTTCGAACACCGGGGAGCTGTTTTTT
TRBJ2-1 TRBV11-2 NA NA CASSQTHSGVVDGNEQFF TGTGCCAGCAGCCAAACTCACTCGGGGGTCGTGGATGGCAATGAGCAGTTCTTC
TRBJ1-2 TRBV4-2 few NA CASSRAESANYGYTF TGTGCCAGCAGCCGAGCCGAGAGTGCTAACTATGGCTACACCTTC
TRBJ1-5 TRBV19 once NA CASSLGQVNQPQHF TGTGCCAGTAGTTTAGGGCAGGTCAATCAGCCCCAGCATTTT
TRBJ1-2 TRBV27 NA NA CASSLGGNYGYTF TGTGCCAGCAGTTTAGGAGGGAACTATGGCTACACCTTC
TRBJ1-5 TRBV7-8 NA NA CASSLGAGPRGNQPQHF TGTGCCAGCAGCTTAGGAGCAGGACCGAGGGGCAATCAGCCCCAGCATTTT
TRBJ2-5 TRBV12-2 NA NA CASRDHRGWHRETQYF TGTGCAAGTCGCGACCATAGGGGTTGGCATCGGGAGACCCAGTACTTC
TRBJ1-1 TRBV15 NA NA CATSRDLNRQAFF TGTGCCACCAGCAGAGATCTTAACAGACAAGCTTTCTTT
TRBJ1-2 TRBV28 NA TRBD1 CASSWLRDRGVIYGYTF TGTGCCAGCAGTTGGCTCCGGGACAGGGGCGTAATCTATGGCTACACCTTC
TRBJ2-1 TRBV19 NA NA CASTGGAFNEQFF TGTGCCAGTACTGGGGGGGCTTTCAATGAGCAGTTCTTC
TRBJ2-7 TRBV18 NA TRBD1 CASSPPATGGIREQYF TGTGCCAGCTCACCACCTGCGACAGGGGGTATCCGCGAGCAGTACTTC
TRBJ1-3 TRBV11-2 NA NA CASSLTISSGNTIYF TGTGCCAGCAGCTTAACGATTAGCTCTGGAAACACCATATATTTT
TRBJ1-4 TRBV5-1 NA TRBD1 CASSRETGSNEKLFF TGCGCCAGCAGCAGGGAGACAGGGTCTAATGAAAAACTGTTTTTT
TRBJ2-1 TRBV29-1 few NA CSVASSGYEQFF TGCAGCGTTGCATCCTCAGGGTATGAGCAGTTCTTC
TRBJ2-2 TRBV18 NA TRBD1 CASLGGRDTGELFF TGTGCCAGCCTAGGGGGCCGGGACACCGGGGAGCTGTTTTTT
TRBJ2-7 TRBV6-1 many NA CASSESETSSYEQYF TGTGCCAGCAGTGAAAGTGAGACTAGCTCCTACGAGCAGTACTTC
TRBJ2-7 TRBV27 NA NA CASSLRTGASRGSYEQYF TGTGCCAGCAGTCTTCGGACAGGTGCATCGCGGGGCTCCTACGAGCAGTACTTC
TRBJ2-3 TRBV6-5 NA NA CASSYKGSDTQYF TGTGCCAGCAGTTACAAGGGGTCGGATACGCAGTATTTT